These 20 T cell receptor beta chains share one sample of origin, sequenced in a study of regulatory T cells in long-lasting Graves disease. Time point indicated: persistent/refractory GD, antithyroid drugs over 5 years with positive TRAb. From RNA extracted from PBMCs, the TCR library was made. Arm-PCR with iRepertoire HTBI primers amplified the CDR3 regions for these TCR beta libraries. TCRdb re-analysed the multiplex PCR reads in MiXCR, keeping a single row per CDR3 protein. The sample lists almost 350,000 distinct CDR3 sequences, roughly a fifth seen once, with less than 35% in the top ten. The input for sequencing was peripheral blood mononuclear cells (PBMCs), taken when the disease was refractory, from a patient treated with antithyroid drugs. The receptor source for this set is a female donor with Graves disease.

This clonotype was recorded many times. The chain employs TRBV20-1 and TRBJ1-1, with 8 bases aligning to TRBD1. Looked up from germline, CDR1 is DFQATT and CDR2 is SNEGSKA (reference sequence). The CDR3 length is 16 residues. V gave up 0 bases and J gave up 3 bases; unmatched junction bases: 9. CDR3 sequence: CSARDRRTGGYTEAFF. DNA of the CDR3: TGCAGTGCTAGAGATCGTCGTACAGGGGGGTACACTGAAGCTTTCTTT.

This clonotype showed up just a few times. The chain has TRBV15 and TRBJ2-7, with D possibly TRBD2 on 6 matching bases. The CDR3 length is 12 residues. Germline CDR1 and CDR2: LNHNV and YYDKDF (reference sequence). Trimming took 2 bases from V and 7 from J, leaving 9 bases between them. The CDR3 here is CATSRSRGEQYF. The CDR3 nucleotides are TGTGCCACCAGCAGATCCCGGGGGGAGCAGTACTTC.

This clonotype was counted at least ten times. This chain joins TRBV6-2 or TRBV6-3 and TRBJ1-5, with a tentative D call TRBD1 (5 bases). This CDR3 is 15 amino acids long. V lost 5 bases and J lost 2, with 13 bases in between. Germline V CDR1 and CDR2: MNHEY, SVGEGT. The CDR3 is CASSEGGAGNQPQHF. The CDR3 DNA sequence: TGTGCCAGCAGTGAAGGAGGGGCGGGCAATCAGCCCCAGCATTTT.

Comment on this clonotype: Just one base apart from a much larger clone, this may be a read error. CDR3 nucleotide sequence: TGTGCCTGGAGTGTGGGGCGCAATCAGCCCCAGCATTTT. Encoded protein: CAWSVGRNQPQHF. This sequence joins TRBV30 and TRBJ1-5; weak D call: TRBD1 (5 bases). Germline V gene sequence: CDR1 GTSNPN, CDR2 SVGIG (reference sequence). This CDR3 has 13 amino acids. V was shortened by 0 bases and J by 2 bases, with 5 bases between the two germline ends.

V is TRBV7-9 and J is TRBJ1-4; D not resolved. The V and J ends lost 4 bases and 8 bases respectively, with 11 bases between them. Germline V gene data show CDR1 as SEHNR and CDR2 as FQNEAQ (reference sequence). There are 13 residues in the CDR3. CDR3 DNA: TGTGCCAGCAGCTCCCAGGCGGGGGAAAAACTGTTTTTT. Encoded protein: CASSSQAGEKLFF.

This chain links TRBV29-1 with TRBJ2-4; D may be TRBD2 (7 bases). From germline, CDR1 is SQVTM and CDR2 ANQGSEA. With 5 bases removed from V and 6 bases from J, the gap between germline ends came to 14 bases. The CDR3 covers 13 residues. CDR3 DNA: TGCAGCGTTTTAGGGGGGGCCCCAAACATTCAGTACTTC. Residues: CSVLGGAPNIQYF.

This clonotype was seen ten or more times. The chain couples TRBV6-2 or TRBV6-3 to TRBJ1-5, with D unresolved. V lost 0 bases and J 1 base, leaving 22 bases between the germline ends. This CDR3 comprises 20 residues. Germline V gene data show CDR1 as MNHEY and CDR2 as SVGEGT. The CDR3 DNA reads as TGTGCCAGCAGTTACTCGAGTTTTAGGATTTCGGGCGAAAGCAATCAGCCCCAGCATTTT. Residues: CASSYSSFRISGESNQPQHF.

There are a few counts of this clonotype. The chain joins TRBV20-1 to TRBJ1-6, with 8 nucleotides matching TRBD1. The germline gives CDR1 DFQATT, CDR2 SNEGSKA (reference sequence). This CDR3 has 13 amino acids. J gave up 9 bases and V 3 bases, and 4 bases lay outside the gene matches. The CDR3 coding sequence is TGCAGTGCTAGCGGCAGGGGGCCTTCACCCCTCCACTTT. Translating gives CSASGRGPSPLHF.

This clonotype has a count of ten or more. The J gene is TRBJ1-2, the V gene TRBV15, with TRBD1 as a possible D gene (6 bases). V lost 5 bases, J lost 8 bases, and 15 bases lay in between. The CDR3 runs 13 residues. CDR1 is LNHNV and CDR2 is YYDKDF in the germline V gene (reference sequence). CDR3 in DNA: TGTGCCACCAGCCCCCGGGGGGGGGGCGGCTACACCTTC. This codes for CATSPRGGGGYTF.

The rearrangement joins TRBV18 to TRBJ2-7; D is uncertain. V lost 5 bases, J lost 0 bases, and 11 bases lay in between. This CDR3 spans 14 amino acids. The germline V gene encodes CDR1 KGHSH and CDR2 LQKENI. The CDR3 protein is CASSSTFSSYEQYF. CDR3 nucleotide sequence: TGTGCCAGCTCATCGACATTCAGCTCCTACGAGCAGTACTTC.

This clonotype has a count of ten or more. V gene TRBV6-1 combines with J gene TRBJ2-5; 7 bases match TRBD1. The CDR3 runs to 16 residues. The ends lost 5 bases at V and 4 bases at J; junction bases unmatched: 13. Germline lookup yields CDR1 MNHNS and CDR2 SASEGT. Here the CDR3 reads CASSPWTGPILETQYF. CDR3 nucleotides: TGTGCCAGCAGTCCCTGGACAGGACCGATCCTAGAGACCCAGTACTTC.

This clonotype has ten or more counts. CDR3 residues: CANPDYEETQYF. In nucleotides, the CDR3 is TGTGCCAACCCGGACTACGAAGAGACCCAGTACTTC. The J gene is TRBJ2-5, the V gene TRBV15, with a tentative D call TRBD2 (6 bases). V lost 10 bases, J lost 3 bases, and 12 bases lay in between. This CDR3 spans 12 amino acids. Germline V gene lookup returns CDR1 LNHNV and CDR2 YYDKDF (reference sequence).

This clonotype has a handful of counts. The DNA for the CDR3 is TGTGCCAGCAGTGCCGGGACAACCACCTTAATTATGAACACTGAAGCTTTCTTT. As protein: CASSAGTTTLIMNTEAFF. The J gene is TRBJ1-1, the V gene TRBV6-1; possible D gene TRBD1, 6 bases. The CDR3 consists of 18 residues. V gave up 4 bases and J gave up 0 bases, with 21 bases separating them. Germline V gene sequence: CDR1 MNHNS, CDR2 SASEGT.

This clonotype was found many times. The rearrangement joins TRBV7-2 to TRBJ1-3; D gene uncertain. The V gene's germline CDR1 is SGHTA and CDR2 FQGNSA. Deletions cut 2 bases from V and 7 bases from J, with 3 bases between. There are 11 residues in the CDR3. The CDR3 here is CASSLLNTIYF. DNA of the CDR3: TGTGCCAGCAGCTTACTTAACACCATATATTTT.

Worth noting for this clonotype: The junction departs from germline at one end; a sequencing error may be responsible. The CDR3 loop reads CASSPKAFNGGAQRFF. CDR3 DNA: TGTGCCAGCAGCCCCAAGGCTTTTAACGGGGGGGCCCAGCGGTTCTTC. The V and J genes are TRBV6-1 and TRBJ2-4; 8 bases match TRBD2. Germline V gene data show CDR1 as MNHNS and CDR2 as SASEGT. The CDR3 runs to 16 residues.

Turning to this clonotype: With a much larger clone just one base away, this may be a read error. V is TRBV6-2 or TRBV6-3 and J is TRBJ2-7; D call uncertain. The J call may be mistaken, given a closer DNA end match to TRBJ2-5. Germline CDR1 reads MNHEY; CDR2 reads SVGEGT. This CDR3 has 12 residues. CDR3 DNA sequence: TGTGCCAGCAGTAGGGCAGGAGAGACCCAGTACTTC. It translates to CASSRAGETQYF.

This clonotype was observed a few times. The rearrangement links TRBV4-3 to TRBJ1-2, with D unresolved. The CDR3 has 15 amino acids. Germline V gene data show CDR1 as LGHNA and CDR2 as YSLEER. Trimming took off 3 bases at V and 0 bases at J, with 11 bases between the two ends. CDR3: CASSHTHGANYGYTF. The CDR3 nucleotides read TGCGCCAGCAGCCATACCCATGGCGCTAACTATGGCTACACCTTC.

In this sample, this clonotype turned up many times. This chain connects TRBV6-1 to TRBJ1-1; D remains unclear. Germline V gene data show CDR1 as MNHNS and CDR2 as SASEGT. The CDR3 runs 13 residues. Deletions cut 7 bases from V and 11 bases from J, with 20 bases between. The CDR3 reads CASTDSGALMAFF. CDR3 coding DNA: TGTGCCAGCACCGATTCGGGCGCCTTAATGGCTTTCTTT.

This clonotype was picked up a small number of times. V gene TRBV20-1 combines with J gene TRBJ2-5; TRBD2 aligns across 10 bases. This CDR3 has 18 residues. J lost 1 base, V lost 4 bases, and 15 bases had no gene match. Germline V gene lookup returns CDR1 DFQATT and CDR2 SNEGSKA (reference sequence). This CDR3 is CSAKTSGRAFGTQETQYF. DNA for the CDR3: TGCAGTGCTAAGACCAGCGGGAGGGCCTTTGGAACCCAAGAGACCCAGTACTTC.

The table lists this clonotype with many counts. This chain joins TRBV18 and TRBJ1-4; no definite D call. In germline, CDR1 is KGHSH, CDR2 LQKENI. This CDR3 comprises 14 residues. V shed 5 bases and J shed 3 bases, with 10 bases lying between them. The CDR3 sequence is CASSTVRANEKLFF. The CDR3 DNA reads TGTGCCAGCTCAACCGTGCGAGCTAATGAAAAACTGTTTTTT.